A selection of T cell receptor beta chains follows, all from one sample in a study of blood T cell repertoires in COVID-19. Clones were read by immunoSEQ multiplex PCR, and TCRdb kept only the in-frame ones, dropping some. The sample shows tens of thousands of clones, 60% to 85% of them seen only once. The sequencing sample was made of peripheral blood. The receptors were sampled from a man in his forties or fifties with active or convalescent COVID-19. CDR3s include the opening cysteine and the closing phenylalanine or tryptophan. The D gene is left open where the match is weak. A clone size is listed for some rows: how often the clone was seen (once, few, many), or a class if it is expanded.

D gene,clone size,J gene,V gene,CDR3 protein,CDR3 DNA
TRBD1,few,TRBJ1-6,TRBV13,CASTAGGSNSPLHF,TGTGCCAGCACGGCAGGGGGTAGTAATTCACCCCTCCACTTT
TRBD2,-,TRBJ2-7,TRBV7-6,CASTQGTSVSYEQYF,TGTGCCAGCACCCAAGGGACTAGCGTTTCCTACGAGCAGTACTTC
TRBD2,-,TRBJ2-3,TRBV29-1,CSVEDRLAGVGNTQYF,TGCAGCGTTGAAGATCGACTAGCGGGAGTCGGGAATACGCAGTATTTT
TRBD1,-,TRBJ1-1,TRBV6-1,CASSEERGPYSTEAFF,TGTGCCAGCAGTGAAGAAAGGGGGCCTTATAGCACTGAAGCTTTCTTT
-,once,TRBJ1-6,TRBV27,CASSSSGGSYNSPLHF,TGTGCCAGCAGTTCTTCCGGGGGCTCCTATAATTCACCCCTCCACTTT
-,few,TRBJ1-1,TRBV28,CASPPPRGNTEAFF,TGTGCCAGCCCACCCCCTCGCGGGAACACTGAAGCTTTCTTT
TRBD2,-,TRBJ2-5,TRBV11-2,CASSEGLAEKETQYF,TGTGCCAGCAGCGAGGGTCTAGCGGAAAAAGAGACCCAGTACTTC
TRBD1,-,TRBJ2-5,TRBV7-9,CASSPRTGSETQYF,TGTGCCAGCAGCCCGAGGACAGGGTCGGAGACCCAGTACTTC
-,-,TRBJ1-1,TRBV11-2,CASSSNQGWTEAFF,TGTGCCAGCAGCTCAAACCAGGGCTGGACTGAAGCTTTCTTT
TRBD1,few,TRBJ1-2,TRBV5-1,CASSLPTGDGYTF,TGCGCCAGCAGCTTGCCGACAGGGGACGGCTACACCTTC
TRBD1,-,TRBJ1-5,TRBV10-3,CAISDFATGGRQPQHF,TGTGCCATCAGTGACTTCGCGACAGGGGGCAGGCAGCCCCAGCATTTT
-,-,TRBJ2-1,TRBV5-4,CASSLDLYEQFF,TGTGCCAGCAGCTTGGACTTGTATGAGCAGTTCTTC
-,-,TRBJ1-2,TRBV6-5,CASSRRGGLYGYTF,TGTGCCAGCAGTAGACGAGGGGGTCTATATGGCTACACCTTC
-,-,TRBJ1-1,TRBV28,CASSVNRAMNTEAFF,TGTGCCAGCAGTGTCAACAGGGCAATGAACACTGAAGCTTTCTTT
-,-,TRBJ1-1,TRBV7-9,CASSLPTTSNTEAFF,TGTGCCAGCAGCCTGCCGACAACGTCCAACACTGAAGCTTTCTTT
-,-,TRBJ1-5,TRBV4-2,CASSQSSDSYNQPQHF,TGTGCCAGCAGCCAAAGTTCGGACAGCTACAATCAGCCCCAGCATTTT
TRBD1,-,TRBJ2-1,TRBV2,CASRGQSSNEQFF,TGTGCCAGCAGGGGACAGAGTAGTAATGAGCAGTTCTTC
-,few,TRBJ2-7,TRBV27,CASSLAQAYEQYF,TGTGCCAGCAGTTTAGCTCAGGCCTACGAGCAGTACTTC
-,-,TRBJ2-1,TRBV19,CASSIVVTGEQFF,TGTGCCAGTAGTATAGTGGTTACAGGGGAGCAGTTCTTC
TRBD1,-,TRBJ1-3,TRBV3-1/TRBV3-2,CASSRTGDSGNTIYF,TGTGCCAGCAGCAGGACAGGGGACTCTGGAAACACCATATATTTT
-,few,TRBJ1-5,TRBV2,CASNRESNQPQHF,TGTGCCAGCAACAGGGAGAGCAATCAGCCCCAGCATTTT
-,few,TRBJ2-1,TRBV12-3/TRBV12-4,CASSLTTYNEQFF,TGTGCCAGCAGCCTTACTACCTACAATGAGCAGTTCTTC
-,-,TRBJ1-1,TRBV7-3,CASSELTAAAFF,TGTGCCAGCAGCGAACTTACAGCCGCCGCTTTCTTT